This TCR beta chain was recorded in a study of TIL therapy for anti-PD-1-resistant metastatic lung cancer. This CDR3 region has 15 residues. CDR1 and CDR2 (germline): MNHEY, SVGAGI. Trimming took 2 bases from V and 4 from J, leaving 14 bases between them. Time point given: pre-treatment sample, taken before nivolumab and TIL therapy. Most excised metastases sampled were pleural nodules or supraclavicular lymph nodes. This was the immunoSEQ v3 assay. Some clones are missing from TCRdb's copy, which holds only in-frame ones; the method was immunoSEQ multiplex PCR. The sample holds 50,000 or so clones, around 64% seen once.

The chain combines TRBV6-5 with TRBJ2-5; D gene unclear. The source is a person aged 25 to 79 with non-small cell lung cancer. This material consisted of tumor tissue, taken at baseline. The CDR3 is CASSYGPRVSETQYF. DNA of the CDR3: TGTGCCAGCAGTTACGGGCCCAGAGTCTCAGAGACCCAGTACTTC.